A selection of T cell receptor beta chains follows, all from one sample in a study of shared clonotypes between healthy human individuals. Assay used: immunoSEQ multiplex PCR; TCRdb lists only in-frame clones, some missing. This table holds about 2.4 million clones, approximately 93% found once. Sequencing input: naive CD4+ T cells from PBMCs. Every receptor here comes from a man between 18 and 35 years old in good health. Some clones in this sample may be carry-over from other donors' samples. The CDR3 runs from the conserved cysteine through the conserved F or W. D genes are given only for firm matches. The size of a clone is reported for some rows only, either as once, few or many, or as a class for expanded clones.

abundance | j_gene | d_gene | v_gene | CDR3aa | CDR3nt
- | TRBJ2-3 | - | TRBV9 | CASSPYTDTQYF | TGTGCCAGCAGCCCGTACACAGATACGCAGTATTTT
- | TRBJ2-6 | - | TRBV7-2 | CASSLAGANVLTF | TGTGCCAGCAGCTTAGCAGGGGCCAACGTCCTGACTTTC
- | TRBJ2-2 | - | TRBV9 | CASSPSYGTSNTGELFF | TGTGCCAGCAGCCCCTCCTATGGGACAAGCAACACCGGGGAGCTGTTTTTT
- | TRBJ2-7 | - | TRBV21-1 | CASSKAESYGTGIYEQYF | TGTGCCAGCAGCAAGGCGGAATCGTACGGGACAGGGATCTACGAGCAGTACTTC
- | TRBJ2-2 | - | TRBV14 | CASRPLTTGELFF | TGTGCCAGCAGACCCTTAACAACCGGGGAGCTGTTTTTT
- | TRBJ1-2 | - | TRBV19 | CASSFWQNYGYTF | TGTGCCAGTAGTTTTTGGCAGAACTATGGCTACACCTTC
once | TRBJ2-7 | TRBD1 | TRBV6-6 | CASRKPGQKYEQYF | TGTGCCAGCAGAAAACCGGGACAGAAGTACGAGCAGTACTTC
- | TRBJ2-7 | - | TRBV21-1 | CASSKAPLDRVRNEQYF | TGTGCCAGCAGCAAAGCCCCACTAGACAGGGTGAGGAACGAGCAGTACTTC
- | TRBJ1-2 | TRBD1 | TRBV29-1 | CSADLRTGWNGYTF | TGCAGCGCTGATTTAAGGACAGGGTGGAATGGCTACACCTTC
- | TRBJ2-2 | - | TRBV28 | CASSSLEGGTGELFF | TGTGCCAGCAGTTCCCTCGAGGGGGGTACCGGGGAGCTGTTTTTT
once | TRBJ1-2 | - | TRBV27 | CASSFVGGGPLSNYGYTF | TGTGCCAGCAGTTTTGTTGGCGGGGGCCCATTATCTAACTATGGCTACACCTTC
- | TRBJ1-2 | - | TRBV2 | CASRRNGYTF | TGTGCCAGCAGACGTAATGGCTACACCTTC
- | TRBJ1-4 | TRBD1 | TRBV5-1 | CASSLSTGLGEKLFF | TGCGCCAGCAGCTTGTCGACAGGGCTCGGTGAAAAACTGTTTTTT
- | TRBJ2-4 | TRBD1 | TRBV5-6 | CASSTGTGWIDIQYF | TGTGCCAGCAGCACCGGGACAGGGTGGATTGACATTCAGTACTTC
- | TRBJ2-7 | - | TRBV5-1 | CASSLADTYEQYF | TGCGCCAGCAGCTTGGCAGATACCTACGAGCAGTACTTC
- | TRBJ2-5 | - | TRBV10-3 | CAISGKGLFQETQYF | TGTGCCATCAGTGGAAAGGGGCTGTTCCAAGAGACCCAGTACTTC
- | TRBJ2-7 | - | TRBV18 | CASSPPARSEQYF | TGTGCCAGCTCACCACCTGCGCGCTCCGAGCAGTACTTC
- | TRBJ2-1 | TRBD1 | TRBV28 | CASSLVGTANNEQFF | TGTGCCAGCAGTTTAGTTGGGACAGCTAACAATGAGCAGTTCTTC
few | TRBJ1-1 | - | TRBV9 | CASSVDYLSGVEAFF | TGTGCCAGCAGCGTAGACTATTTGTCGGGAGTTGAAGCTTTCTTT
- | TRBJ1-2 | - | TRBV28 | CASSLGQIYGYTF | TGTGCCAGCAGTTTAGGGCAGATCTATGGCTACACCTTC
once | TRBJ2-3 | TRBD1 | TRBV5-4 | CASSLTGGNTDTQYF | TGTGCCAGCAGCTTGACAGGGGGCAACACAGATACGCAGTATTTT
- | TRBJ2-1 | - | TRBV2 | CASSERGRTYNEQFF | TGTGCCAGCAGTGAAAGGGGTCGGACCTACAATGAGCAGTTCTTC
once | TRBJ1-2 | - | TRBV28 | CASSFRSLGQSLFGGYTF | TGTGCCAGCAGTTTCCGTAGCTTGGGGCAGTCACTATTCGGAGGCTACACCTTC
- | TRBJ2-3 | TRBD2 | TRBV5-5 | CASSQGTSDTQYF | TGTGCCAGCAGCCAGGGGACTAGCGATACGCAGTATTTT
- | TRBJ1-5 | TRBD1 | TRBV2 | CASSDTGAHQPQHF | TGTGCCAGCAGCGATACAGGGGCACATCAGCCCCAGCATTTT
- | TRBJ1-3 | TRBD1 | TRBV5-1 | CASSSQGAPGNTIYF | TGCGCCAGCAGCTCACAGGGGGCGCCTGGAAACACCATATATTTT
- | TRBJ2-2 | - | TRBV6-5 | CASSYVRAGELFF | TGTGCCAGCAGTTATGTCCGGGCCGGGGAGCTGTTTTTT
- | TRBJ2-7 | - | TRBV5-4 | CASSSPGSYEQYF | TGTGCCAGCAGCTCCCCGGGGTCCTACGAGCAGTACTTC
- | TRBJ2-7 | - | TRBV28 | CASSPDYEQYF | TGTGCCAGCAGTCCAGATTATGAGCAGTACTTC
- | TRBJ2-2 | - | TRBV19 | CASSTHLVGSSNTGELFF | TGTGCCAGTAGTACCCATCTAGTAGGGAGTTCGAACACCGGGGAGCTGTTTTTT
- | TRBJ2-1 | TRBD2 | TRBV5-1 | CASRVGLAVGRQFF | TGCGCCAGCAGGGTAGGGCTAGCGGTCGGGAGGCAGTTCTTC
- | TRBJ2-4 | - | TRBV28 | CASGSLAKNIQYF | TGTGCCAGCGGCAGCTTAGCCAAAAACATTCAGTACTTC
once | TRBJ2-7 | TRBD1 | TRBV7-2 | CASSPGTGDYEQYF | TGTGCCAGCAGCCCCGGGACAGGGGACTACGAGCAGTACTTC
- | TRBJ2-5 | - | TRBV4-2 | CASSQDLASGQETQYF | TGTGCCAGCAGCCAAGACTTGGCGAGCGGACAAGAGACCCAGTACTTC
- | TRBJ1-2 | TRBD1 | TRBV5-1 | CASSVRGTGNGYTF | TGCGCCAGCAGCGTAAGGGGGACAGGGAACGGCTACACCTTC
- | TRBJ2-7 | TRBD2 | TRBV7-2 | CASSLAREVDEQYF | TGTGCCAGCAGCTTAGCGCGGGAGGTCGACGAGCAGTACTTC
- | TRBJ2-5 | - | TRBV5-6 | CASSFGGETQYF | TGTGCCAGCAGCTTCGGGGGTGAGACCCAGTACTTC
once | TRBJ2-7 | TRBD2 | TRBV11-3 | CASSLYIPGGRSYEQYF | TGTGCCAGCAGCTTATATATTCCAGGCGGGAGGTCCTACGAGCAGTACTTC
- | TRBJ2-1 | - | TRBV11-2 | CASSLMVLARDEQFF | TGTGCCAGCAGCTTAATGGTGTTAGCTAGGGATGAGCAGTTCTTC
- | TRBJ1-2 | TRBD1 | TRBV7-8 | CASSLKETGVGYTF | TGTGCCAGCAGCTTAAAGGAGACAGGGGTTGGCTACACCTTC